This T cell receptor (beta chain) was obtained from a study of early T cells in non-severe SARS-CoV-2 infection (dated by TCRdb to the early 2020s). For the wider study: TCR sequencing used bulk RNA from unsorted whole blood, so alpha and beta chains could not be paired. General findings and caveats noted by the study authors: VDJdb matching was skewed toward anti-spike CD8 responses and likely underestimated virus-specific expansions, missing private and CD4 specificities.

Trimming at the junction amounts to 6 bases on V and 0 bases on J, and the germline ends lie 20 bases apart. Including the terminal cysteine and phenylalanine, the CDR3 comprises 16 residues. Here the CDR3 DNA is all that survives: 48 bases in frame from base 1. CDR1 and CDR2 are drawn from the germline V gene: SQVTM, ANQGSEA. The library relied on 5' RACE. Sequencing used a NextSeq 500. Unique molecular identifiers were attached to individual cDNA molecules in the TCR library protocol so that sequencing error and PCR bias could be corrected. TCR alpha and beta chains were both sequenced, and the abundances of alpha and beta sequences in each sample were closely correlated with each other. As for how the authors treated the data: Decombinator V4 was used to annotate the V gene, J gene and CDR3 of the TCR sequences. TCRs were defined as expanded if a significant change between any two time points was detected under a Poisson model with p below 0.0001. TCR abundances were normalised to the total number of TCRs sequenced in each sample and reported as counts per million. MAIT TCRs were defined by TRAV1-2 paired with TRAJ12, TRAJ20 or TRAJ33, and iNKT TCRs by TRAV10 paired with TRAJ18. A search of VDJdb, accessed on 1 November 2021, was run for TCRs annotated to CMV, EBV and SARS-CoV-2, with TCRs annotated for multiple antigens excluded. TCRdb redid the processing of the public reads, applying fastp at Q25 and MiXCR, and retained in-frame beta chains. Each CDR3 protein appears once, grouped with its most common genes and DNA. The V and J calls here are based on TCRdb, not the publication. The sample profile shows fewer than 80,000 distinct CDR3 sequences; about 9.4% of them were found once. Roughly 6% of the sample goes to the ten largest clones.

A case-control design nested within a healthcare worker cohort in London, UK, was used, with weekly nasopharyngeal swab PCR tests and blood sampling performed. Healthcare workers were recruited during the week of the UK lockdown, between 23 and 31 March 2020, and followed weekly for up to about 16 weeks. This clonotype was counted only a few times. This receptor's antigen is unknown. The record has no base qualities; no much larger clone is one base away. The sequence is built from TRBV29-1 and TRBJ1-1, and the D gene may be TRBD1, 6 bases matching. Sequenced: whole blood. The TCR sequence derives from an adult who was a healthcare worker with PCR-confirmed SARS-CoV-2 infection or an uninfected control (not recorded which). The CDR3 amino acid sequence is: CSVQDRATLMNTEAFF. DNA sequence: TGCAGCGTGCAGGACAGAGCCACTCTAATGAACACTGAAGCTTTCTTT.